This T cell receptor (beta chain) was observed in a study of blood T cell repertoires in COVID-19. In the study overall: Both acute and convalescent COVID-19 samples were obtained from the United States, Italy and Spain.

Germline CDR1 reads MNHEY; CDR2 reads SMNVEV (reference sequence). Counting both end residues, the CDR3 totals 13 amino acids. Authors' data handling: Counts of nucleated cells, estimated from reference gene primer amplification, were obtained. Assay: immunoSEQ multiplex PCR; the TCRdb copy retains only in-frame clones and omits some. That table supplies the V and J calls and clone size; D and trimming were determined from the DNA. The sample has around 340,000 clones, about 90% seen once. As for this clone: The limits of the CDR3 on the DNA are not certain, so only TCRdb's listed CDR3 is given.

Participants were aged roughly 18 to 95 years, lived in 25 or so US areas, and enrolled virtually. The study assigned cohorts using participant-reported clinical history. The chain joins TRBV27 to TRBJ2-7; the table's TRBD2 call for D was not verified on the DNA. The sequencing sample was made of PBMCs or T cells enriched from blood (not recorded which). The sequence came from a woman aged 30 to 39 who had been exposed to COVID-19. The CDR3 spells CASSSSGSNEQYF.